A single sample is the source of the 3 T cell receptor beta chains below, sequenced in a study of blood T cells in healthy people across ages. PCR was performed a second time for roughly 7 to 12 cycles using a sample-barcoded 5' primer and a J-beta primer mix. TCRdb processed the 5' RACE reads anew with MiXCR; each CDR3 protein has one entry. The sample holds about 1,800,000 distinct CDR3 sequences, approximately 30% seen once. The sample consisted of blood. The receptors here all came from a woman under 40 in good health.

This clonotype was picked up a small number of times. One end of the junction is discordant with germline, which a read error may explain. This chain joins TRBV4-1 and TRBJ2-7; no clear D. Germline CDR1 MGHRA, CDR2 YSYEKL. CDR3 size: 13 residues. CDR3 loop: CASSQGASCEQYF. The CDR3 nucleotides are TGCGCCAGCAGCCAAGGGGCTTCCTGCGAGCAGTACTTC.

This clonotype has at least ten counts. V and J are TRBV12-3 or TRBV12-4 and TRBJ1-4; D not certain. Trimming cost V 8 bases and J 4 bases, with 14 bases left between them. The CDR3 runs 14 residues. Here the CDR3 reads CASAGLAGNEKLFF. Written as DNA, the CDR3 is TGTGCCAGCGCCGGCCTGGCTGGTAATGAAAAACTGTTTTTT.

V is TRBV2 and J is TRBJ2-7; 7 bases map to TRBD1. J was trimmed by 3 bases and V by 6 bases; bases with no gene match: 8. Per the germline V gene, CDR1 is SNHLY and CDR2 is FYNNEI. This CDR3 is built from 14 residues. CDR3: CASRRTGNFYEQYF. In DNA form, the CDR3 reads TGTGCCAGCAGGAGGACAGGTAACTTCTACGAGCAGTACTTC.